The sequence of this T cell receptor (beta chain) was determined in a study of cytomegalovirus exposure and HLA in healthy donors. Study overall: The 110 or so validation repertoires used the same platform as the 666 first-cohort repertoires, a later analysis reported. Study-wide results and caveats: The classifier reportedly diagnosed cytomegalovirus status with high specificity and sensitivity. Cytomegalovirus association was listed for 164 TCR beta chains.

Germline-derived CDR1 and CDR2 are MDHEN and SYDVKM. The CDR3 is 11 amino acids. Details on this clone: What it recognizes is unknown. Relative to the germline gene, one junction end is altered; a read error may explain this.

TCRdb's table, derived via immunoSEQ multiplex PCR, lists solely in-frame clones and lacks some. In the table there are more than 20,000 clones, 97% of which are singletons. Sequenced sample: PBMCs. The sequence was obtained from a man aged 30-40 years in good health and CMV-seropositive. V is TRBV28 and J is TRBJ1-2, with D tentatively TRBD1 (6 bases). The CDR3 spells CASGIGGQNPF. Written as DNA, the CDR3 is TGTGCCAGCGGTATCGGTGGACAGAATCCGTTC.